Listed below are T cell receptor beta chains from one sample, sequenced in a study of T cell changes during pregnancy in multiple sclerosis. Sequencing used immunoSEQ multiplex PCR; TCRdb keeps in-frame clones, though not all of them. Of about 68,000 clones listed, under 95% are singletons. The source was peripheral blood, collected in the second trimester of pregnancy. The receptors stem from a female donor with multiple sclerosis, enrolled in a pregnancy study. Both conserved end residues are part of each CDR3. Each record gives: J gene, D gene, V gene, clone size, CDR3 DNA, CDR3 protein. A D gene is named only where the DNA matches it firmly. Not every row has a clone size; where given, it reads once, few, many or a size class.

j_call: TRBJ2-3
d_call: TRBD2
v_call: TRBV6-4
clone_size: few
cdr3_nt: TGTGCCAGCAGTCAAGCGGGGGGCACAGATACGCAGTATTTT
cdr3_aa: CASSQAGGTDTQYF

j_call: TRBJ1-2
d_call: TRBD1
v_call: TRBV4-3
clone_size: .
cdr3_nt: TGCGCCAGCAGCCTTCATTTAACAGGGGGCTATGGCTACACCTTC
cdr3_aa: CASSLHLTGGYGYTF

j_call: TRBJ1-1
d_call: TRBD1
v_call: TRBV10-3
clone_size: .
cdr3_nt: TGTGCCATCAGTAAAGTGGGACAGGTAATGAACACTGAAGCTTTCTTT
cdr3_aa: CAISKVGQVMNTEAFF

j_call: TRBJ2-5
d_call: .
v_call: TRBV25-1
clone_size: .
cdr3_nt: TGTGCCAGCAGTGGCTTGGGGCTGGAGACCCAGTACTTC
cdr3_aa: CASSGLGLETQYF

j_call: TRBJ2-6
d_call: .
v_call: TRBV29-1
clone_size: .
cdr3_nt: TGCAGCGTTGGGGGGGGTCAGGGGAGCTCTGGGGCCAACGTCCTGACTTTC
cdr3_aa: CSVGGGQGSSGANVLTF

j_call: TRBJ2-7
d_call: TRBD2
v_call: TRBV7-9
clone_size: .
cdr3_nt: TGTGCCAGCAGCCGAAGCGGGGGCTACGAGCAGTACTTC
cdr3_aa: CASSRSGGYEQYF

j_call: TRBJ1-2
d_call: TRBD1
v_call: TRBV30
clone_size: .
cdr3_nt: TGTGCCTGGAGACGACCCCACGGACAGGGGCCGCCGAACTATGGCTACACCTTC
cdr3_aa: CAWRRPHGQGPPNYGYTF

j_call: TRBJ2-5
d_call: TRBD2
v_call: TRBV4-3
clone_size: .
cdr3_nt: TGCGCCAGCAGCCCGGTAGCGGGGTACCAGGAGACCCAGTACTTC
cdr3_aa: CASSPVAGYQETQYF

j_call: TRBJ2-3
d_call: .
v_call: TRBV19
clone_size: .
cdr3_nt: TGTGCCAGTAGTATAGTAGCAGATACGCAGTATTTT
cdr3_aa: CASSIVADTQYF

j_call: TRBJ1-4
d_call: .
v_call: TRBV29-1
clone_size: .
cdr3_nt: TGCAGCGCTGCGAGGGATGAAAAACTGTTTTTT
cdr3_aa: CSAARDEKLFF

j_call: TRBJ1-5
d_call: .
v_call: TRBV2
clone_size: few
cdr3_nt: TGTGCCAGCAGTGGGCAGGGTGATCAGCCCCAGCATTTT
cdr3_aa: CASSGQGDQPQHF

j_call: TRBJ2-2
d_call: .
v_call: TRBV5-1
clone_size: .
cdr3_nt: TGCGCCAGCACCCTAACCGTTATCGGGGAGCTGTTTTTT
cdr3_aa: CASTLTVIGELFF

j_call: TRBJ1-1
d_call: .
v_call: TRBV30
clone_size: .
cdr3_nt: TGTGCCTGGATAGGGGAGGGGGGTGAAGCTTTCTTT
cdr3_aa: CAWIGEGGEAFF

j_call: TRBJ2-1
d_call: TRBD2
v_call: TRBV7-8
clone_size: .
cdr3_nt: TGTGCCAGCACCGGAGGCGGGACTAGCGGGTCCTACAATGAGCAGTTCTTC
cdr3_aa: CASTGGGTSGSYNEQFF

j_call: TRBJ2-5
d_call: TRBD1
v_call: TRBV27
clone_size: once
cdr3_nt: TGTGCCAGCAGTTTAGACAGGGGTCTTTCCCAAGAGACCCAGTACTTC
cdr3_aa: CASSLDRGLSQETQYF

j_call: TRBJ2-1
d_call: TRBD1
v_call: TRBV9
clone_size: once
cdr3_nt: TGTGCCAGCAGCACCCGGGACAGCGTCCACAATGAGCAGTTCTTC
cdr3_aa: CASSTRDSVHNEQFF

j_call: TRBJ2-7
d_call: .
v_call: TRBV7-3
clone_size: once
cdr3_nt: TGTGCCAGCAGCTTAACCAGGAATTCCTACGAGCAGTACTTC
cdr3_aa: CASSLTRNSYEQYF